Presented here are 23 T cell receptor beta chains from one specimen sequenced in a study of blood T cell repertoires in COVID-19. The method was immunoSEQ multiplex PCR; TCRdb's version includes in-frame clones alone and lacks a portion of them. The sample has 85,000 to 130,000 clones, 90% to 95% seen once. The sequencing sample was made of peripheral blood. These receptors all stem from a man in his sixties with acute or convalescent COVID-19.

This sequence joins TRBV12-2 and TRBJ2-3; the table assigns TRBD2, which was not confirmed against the DNA. TRBV12-2 is a documented pseudogene. The CDR3 is made up of 17 amino acids. Here the CDR3 DNA reads TGTGCAAGTCGCTCACAAGGGACTAGCGGGATAACAGATACGCAGTATTTT. It encodes CASRSQGTSGITDTQYF.

This clone is a singleton in its sample. CDR3 in DNA: TGTGCCAGCAGACCTGCCAGTCAGCCCCAGCATTTT. As protein: CASRPASQPQHF. This chain links TRBV2 with TRBJ1-5; D remains unclear. The CDR3 length is 12 residues. Trimming removed 6 bases at V and 6 bases at J, with 9 bases between. The germline gives CDR1 SNHLY, CDR2 FYNNEI.

The CDR3 nucleotides are TGTGCCAGCAGTTTAGGGCTAGCGGGAGCACGTTACAATGAGCAGTTCTTC. Residues: CASSLGLAGARYNEQFF. V gene TRBV27 combines with J gene TRBJ2-1; 10 bases match TRBD2. The length of the CDR3 is 17 residues. Losses at the gene ends were 2 bases for V and 4 bases for J; bases not matched to a gene: 8. Germline V gene lookup returns CDR1 MNHEY and CDR2 SMNVEV (reference sequence).

The chain recombines TRBV5-4 with TRBJ1-6; 7 bases are a match to TRBD1. The CDR3 is 15 residues long. The J segment lost 5 bases and the V segment lost 0 bases, leaving 2 bases of the junction unmatched. Per the germline V gene, CDR1 is SGHNT and CDR2 is YYREEE (reference sequence). The CDR3 coding sequence is TGTGCCAGCAGCTTGGCAGGGGGGAATAATTCACCCCTCCACTTT. Residues: CASSLAGGNNSPLHF.

V is TRBV7-8 and J is TRBJ2-2, with 8 bases matching TRBD2. CDR1 and CDR2 (germline): SGHVS, FQNEAQ. The CDR3 extends over 16 amino acids. J lost 6 bases, V lost 5 bases, and 11 bases had no gene match. CDR3 amino acids: CASSPASGRRSGELFF. CDR3 bases: TGTGCCAGCAGCCCCGCTAGCGGGCGGCGGTCCGGGGAGCTGTTTTTT.

This chain links TRBV9 with TRBJ2-2, with TRBD1 matching 8 bases. In germline, CDR1 is SGDLS, CDR2 YYNGEE. This CDR3 comprises 16 residues. V shed 2 bases and J 5 bases; nucleotides not matched to a gene: 8. The CDR3 reads CASSVGQGVGTGELFF. Written as DNA, the CDR3 is TGTGCCAGCAGCGTCGGACAGGGCGTTGGTACCGGGGAGCTGTTTTTT. The variable domain in full, completed from reference TRBV9 and TRBJ2-2, reads DSGVTQTPKHLITATGQRVTLRCSPRSGDLSVYWYQQSLDQGLQFLIQYYNGEERAKGNILERFSAQQFPDLHSELNLSSLELGDSALYFCASSVGQGVGTGELFFGEGSRLTVL.

The rearrangement links TRBV9 to TRBJ2-3, with a tentative D call TRBD2 (5 bases). CDR3 length: 15 amino acids. V was shortened by 3 bases and J by 0 bases, with 11 bases between the two germline ends. CDR1 is SGDLS and CDR2 is YYNGEE in the germline V gene. The CDR3 DNA reads as TGTGCCAGCAGCGCCGGGGTAGTTAGCACAGATACGCAGTATTTT. Encoded protein: CASSAGVVSTDTQYF.

The CDR3, as DNA: TGCGCCAGCAGCTTGGTCCGGGGAGGAAGTGGCGGGGAGCTGTTTTTT. Its protein is CASSLVRGGSGGELFF. The chain joins TRBV5-1 to TRBJ2-2; D may be TRBD2 (6 bases). The CDR3 sequence is 16 residues long. Trimming removed 0 bases at V and 7 bases at J, with 16 bases between. The germline gives CDR1 SGHRS, CDR2 YFSETQ.

The chain links TRBV24-1 to TRBJ1-2; 8 bases map to TRBD1. Germline trimming cut 2 bases from V and 8 bases from J; bases unmatched to any gene: 6. Germline CDR1 KGHDR, CDR2 SFDVKD. The CDR3 runs to 14 residues. The CDR3 DNA sequence: TGTGCCACCAGTGATTACCAAACAGGGGGAGGCTACACCTTC. It encodes CATSDYQTGGGYTF.

This clone came up a few times. V gene TRBV6-5 combines with J gene TRBJ2-1, with D possibly TRBD2 on 6 matching bases. CDR1 is MNHEY and CDR2 is SVGAGI in the germline V gene. The CDR3 spans 13 residues. Trimming pared 5 bases from V and 8 bases from J, leaving 13 bases between. The CDR3 spells CASSKRLGDEQFF. The CDR3 DNA reads as TGTGCCAGCAGTAAACGACTAGGCGATGAGCAGTTCTTC.

This rearrangement joins TRBV18 to TRBJ2-1, with a possible D match to TRBD1 (5 bases). V was clipped by 6 bases and J by 0 bases, with 15 bases between them. The CDR3 is 16 amino acids. Germline V gene data show CDR1 as KGHSH and CDR2 as LQKENI. The CDR3 sequence is CASSPRALGSYNEQFF. CDR3 coding DNA: TGTGCCAGCTCCCCCAGGGCCCTAGGCTCCTACAATGAGCAGTTCTTC.

The V and J genes are TRBV6-6 and TRBJ2-7, with 8 bases matching TRBD2. J gave up 0 bases and V 0 bases, and 4 bases lay outside the gene matches. Germline V gene data show CDR1 as MNHNY and CDR2 as SVGAGI (reference sequence). The CDR3 is made up of 16 amino acids. The CDR3 nucleotides are TGTGCCAGCAGTTACTCTCGGGGGGGCCTCTCCTACGAGCAGTACTTC. Translated, it gives CASSYSRGGLSYEQYF.

The chain joins TRBV9 to TRBJ2-2, with 7 bases matching TRBD1. Germline V lookup: CDR1 SGDLS, CDR2 YYNGEE. Unmatched junction bases numbered 5, after V lost 3 bases and J lost 3 bases. CDR3 length: 15 amino acids. The CDR3 DNA reads as TGTGCCAGCAGCGCCGGGACAGAGGACACCGGGGAGCTGTTTTTT. This codes for CASSAGTEDTGELFF.

This chain uses TRBV5-1 with TRBJ2-5; 9 bases align to TRBD2. From germline, CDR1 is SGHRS and CDR2 YFSETQ. This CDR3 has 16 amino acids. The trim removed 4 bases at V and 5 bases at J, leaving 12 bases unmatched. CDR3 bases: TGCGCCAGCAGCCCCGGGATTCTAGCGGGATCGGAGACCCAGTACTTC. It encodes CASSPGILAGSETQYF.

The chain employs TRBV10-1 and TRBJ1-5; D perhaps matches TRBD1 (6 bases). The CDR3 has 17 residues. The V end lost 5 bases, the J end lost 3 bases, and 20 bases lay between the germline ends. Germline values: CDR1 WNHNN, CDR2 SYGVQD (reference sequence). CDR3 sequence: CASSRPIGGADNQPQHF. The CDR3 DNA follows: TGCGCCAGCAGTCGACCTATAGGGGGGGCTGACAATCAGCCCCAGCATTTT.

The chain employs TRBV4-1 and TRBJ2-4; TRBD1 agrees at 10 bases. The CDR3 runs 14 residues. Unmatched junction bases numbered 4, after V lost 5 bases and J lost 6 bases. Germline V gene sequence: CDR1 MGHRA, CDR2 YSYEKL. The CDR3 region has the DNA TGCGCCAGCAGCTCCCGGACAGGGGGAAACATTCAGTACTTC. Its translation is CASSSRTGGNIQYF.

The J gene is TRBJ2-7, the V gene TRBV13; 7 bases are a match to TRBD2. Germline lookup yields CDR1 PRHDT and CDR2 FYEKMQ (reference sequence). After removal of 3 bases from V and 7 bases from J, the junction contained 6 bases not matched to a gene. The CDR3 is 13 amino acids. Here the CDR3 DNA reads TGTGCCAGCAGCTTGGGGATCGGGGGGGAGCAGTACTTC. It is translated as CASSLGIGGEQYF. Supplemented by reference TRBV13 and TRBJ2-7, the full variable domain reads AAGVIQSPRHLIKEKRETATLKCYPIPRHDTVYWYQQGPGQDPQFLISFYEKMQSDKGSIPDRFSAQQFSDYHSELNMSSLELGDSALYFCASSLGIGGEQYFGPGTRLTVT.

The rearrangement joins TRBV15 to TRBJ2-7; 7 positions agree with TRBD1. V lost 4 bases, J lost 7 bases, and 7 bases stayed unmatched. The germline V gene encodes CDR1 LNHNV and CDR2 YYDKDF (reference sequence). This CDR3 has 13 residues. For the CDR3, the DNA is TGTGCCACCAGCACCATGACAGGGAAAGAGCAGTACTTC. Protein sequence: CATSTMTGKEQYF.

The rearrangement uses TRBV27 and TRBJ1-6, with 7 bases matching TRBD1. J was trimmed by 7 bases and V by 3 bases; bases with no gene match: 6. Germline CDR1 reads MNHEY; CDR2 reads SMNVEV (reference sequence). The CDR3 spans 15 residues. The CDR3 spells CASSLSGTVNSPLHF. The CDR3 nucleotides read TGTGCCAGCAGTTTGTCCGGGACAGTGAATTCACCCCTCCACTTT.

The chain recombines TRBV12-3 or TRBV12-4 with TRBJ2-1; 8 nucleotides match TRBD1. After removal of 4 bases from V and 12 bases from J, the junction contained 5 bases not matched to a gene. The CDR3 loop spans 12 amino acids. In DNA form, the CDR3 reads TGTGCCAGCAGTTCTCAGGGGGCTGCGCAGTTCTTC. It yields the protein CASSSQGAAQFF.

This clone is a singleton in its sample. This rearrangement joins TRBV18 to TRBJ2-1; 8 nucleotides agree with TRBD1. Trimming at V came to 0 bases and at J to 2 bases, leaving 3 bases not matched to a gene. Per the germline V gene, CDR1 is KGHSH and CDR2 is LQKENI. This CDR3 spans 16 amino acids. CDR3 in amino acids: CASSPPVGQAYNEQFF. In nucleotides, the CDR3 is TGTGCCAGCTCACCACCCGTGGGACAGGCCTACAATGAGCAGTTCTTC.

V is TRBV24-1 and J is TRBJ2-7, with D possibly TRBD1 on 6 matching bases. Germline values: CDR1 KGHDR, CDR2 SFDVKD. Trimming removed 0 bases at V and 0 bases at J, with 20 bases between. The CDR3 contains 19 residues. The CDR3 loop is CATSDLRQGPSPFSYEQYF. In DNA form, the CDR3 reads TGTGCCACCAGTGATTTGCGGCAGGGGCCTTCTCCTTTCTCCTACGAGCAGTACTTC.

V and J are TRBV25-1 and TRBJ2-1; the match to TRBD2 covers 7 bases. The CDR3 runs to 16 residues. The ends lost 3 bases at V and 3 bases at J; junction bases unmatched: 8. From germline, CDR1 is MGHDK and CDR2 SYGVNS. The CDR3 spells CASSDVRTSFYNEQFF. The CDR3 DNA follows: TGTGCCAGCAGTGACGTCCGGACTAGTTTCTACAATGAGCAGTTCTTC.